This passage covers 4 T cell receptor beta chains from one sample sequenced in a study of T cell responses to AZD1222 COVID-19 vaccine. Some clones are missing from TCRdb's copy, which holds only in-frame ones; the method was immunoSEQ multiplex PCR. The sample has about 150,000 clones; about 88% are singletons. The sequenced sample was peripheral blood, obtained on day 0 of AZD1222 vaccination. All receptors come from an adult in good health.

J is TRBJ2-5 and V is TRBV9; 12 bases fit TRBD2. Trimming removed 3 bases from V and 1 base from J; junction bases left unmatched: 13. The CDR3 loop spans 19 amino acids. CDR1 is SGDLS and CDR2 is YYNGEE in the germline V gene. The CDR3 DNA reads as TGTGCCAGCAGCGCGGCCCTACTACTAGCGGGGGGCCGCCAAGAGACCCAGTACTTC. This gives the protein CASSAALLLAGGRQETQYF.

The chain uses TRBV27 and TRBJ2-7; 9 bases map to TRBD1. The germline V gene encodes CDR1 MNHEY and CDR2 SMNVEV (reference sequence). The CDR3 runs 16 residues. V lost 5 bases and J lost 3; bases outside the gene matches: 11. DNA of the CDR3: TGTGCCAGCAGTCCCTATGGAGGGACAGGGTTCTACGAGCAGTACTTC. Protein sequence: CASSPYGGTGFYEQYF.

CDR3 DNA sequence: TGTGCCAGCAGTCCCGGGACTTTGGGAAATTCACCCCTCCACTTT. It yields the protein CASSPGTLGNSPLHF. V and J are TRBV6-2 or TRBV6-3 and TRBJ1-6, with D tentatively TRBD1 (5 bases). Germline CDR1 and CDR2: MNHEY and SVGEGT. CDR3 length: 15 amino acids. V was trimmed by 5 bases and J by 7 bases, leaving 15 bases between them.

V is TRBV6-6 and J is TRBJ1-4; D call uncertain. Trimming shortened V by 3 bases and J by 8 bases, and 10 bases separated the two germline ends. The CDR3 covers 13 residues. Germline values: CDR1 MNHNY, CDR2 SVGAGI (reference sequence). The CDR3 region is CASSYSTGEKLFF. The DNA for the CDR3 is TGTGCCAGCAGTTATTCGACCGGAGAAAAACTGTTTTTT.